One sample yielded the 29 T cell receptor beta chains listed below, sequenced in a study of identical twins. TCRdb processed the 5' RACE reads anew with MiXCR; each CDR3 protein has one entry. The sample yields a few hundred thousand distinct CDR3 sequences, about 12% seen once. These same data were also listed under a study on yellow fever vaccine responses in identical twins.

The sample taken for sequencing was CD8+ T cells sorted from blood. These receptors were collected from a woman in her late teens or twenties in good health.

The chain uses TRBV27 and TRBJ2-7, with 13 bases aligning to TRBD2. CDR3 length equals 14 residues. The V gene end was trimmed by 6 bases and the J gene end by 6 bases; junction bases not matched to a gene: 5. Germline CDR1 is MNHEY and CDR2 is SMNVEV (reference sequence). CDR3 protein: CASSPGLAGFEQYF. The CDR3, as DNA: TGTGCCAGCAGCCCGGGACTAGCGGGATTCGAGCAGTACTTC.

This clonotype was observed many times. The chain couples TRBV12-5 to TRBJ1-5; D gene uncertain. Germline V lookup: CDR1 LGHNT, CDR2 FRNRAP. The CDR3 contains 12 residues. The ends were cut back, 7 bases at V and 2 bases at J, with 6 bases in the middle. CDR3 sequence reads: CASEGRNQPQHF. In nucleotides, the CDR3 is TGTGCTAGTGAAGGCCGCAATCAGCCCCAGCATTTT.

The chain has TRBV5-6 and TRBJ2-1; 7 nucleotides match TRBD1. After removal of 4 bases from V and 6 bases from J, the junction contained 7 bases not matched to a gene. The CDR3 is 14 residues long. Germline assignment: CDR1 SGHDT and CDR2 YYEEEE. The CDR3 nucleotides read TGTGCCAGCAGCCCTGGACAGGCAACCAATGAGCAGTTCTTC. It is translated as CASSPGQATNEQFF. Supplemented by reference TRBV5-6 and TRBJ2-1, the full variable domain reads DAGVTQSPTHLIKTRGQQVTLRCSPKSGHDTVSWYQQALGQGPQFIFQYYEEEERQRGNFPDRFSGHQFPNYSSELNVNALLLGDSALYLCASSPGQATNEQFFGPGTRLTVL.

The chain joins TRBV7-9 to TRBJ2-1; D may correspond to TRBD1 or TRBD2 (5 bases each). There are 12 residues in the CDR3. V was trimmed by 4 bases and J by 10 bases, leaving 11 bases between them. The germline V gene has CDR1 SEHNR and CDR2 FQNEAQ (reference sequence). The chain's CDR3 is CASSSGRAEQFF. CDR3 in DNA: TGTGCCAGCAGCTCGGGACGGGCCGAGCAGTTCTTC.

The V gene is TRBV20-1, the J gene TRBJ2-7; no firm D call. This CDR3 has 11 amino acids. Germline-derived CDR1 and CDR2 are DFQATT and SNEGSKA (reference sequence). Trimming took 3 bases from V and 0 from J, leaving 3 bases between them. The DNA for the CDR3 is TGCAGTGCTAGTGACTCCTACGAGCAGTACGTC. Encoded protein: CSASDSYEQYV.

This clonotype was detected ten times or more. V gene TRBV6-4 combines with J gene TRBJ2-1; 7 bases fit TRBD2. Losses at the gene ends were 4 bases for V and 8 bases for J; bases not matched to a gene: 11. The CDR3 loop spans 15 amino acids. CDR1 and CDR2 from the germline V gene are MRHNA and SNTAGT. In DNA form, the CDR3 reads TGTGCCAGCAGTGCCTCGACTAGCCTTTCGGATGAGCAGTTCTTC. Translation gives CASSASTSLSDEQFF.

The J gene is TRBJ2-1, the V gene TRBV2, with TRBD2 identical over 10 bases. CDR3 size: 15 residues. With V trimmed by 11 bases and J by 8 bases, 15 bases remained unmatched. Germline-derived CDR1 and CDR2 are SNHLY and FYNNEI. CDR3 residues: CARPISGRANYEQFF. CDR3 in DNA: TGTGCCCGACCTATAAGCGGGAGGGCCAACTATGAGCAGTTCTTC.

This clonotype has only a few counts. The chain joins TRBV20-1 to TRBJ1-1; D call uncertain. CDR1 is DFQATT, CDR2 SNEGSKA, per germline (reference sequence). The CDR3 runs 12 residues. The CDR3 spells CSPLVVGTEAFF. CDR3 DNA sequence: TGCAGCCCGCTGGTCGTCGGTACTGAAGCTTTCTTT.

Many counts were recorded for this clonotype. The rearrangement links TRBV5-1 to TRBJ2-5; D unresolved. Trimming shortened V by 1 base and J by 7 bases, and 14 bases separated the two germline ends. CDR1 SGHRS and CDR2 YFSETQ come from the germline V gene. The CDR3 loop spans 14 amino acids. The CDR3, as DNA: TGCGCCAGCAGCTTGTCTGACAATTTAGCGACCCAGTACTTC. This encodes CASSLSDNLATQYF.

The CDR3 DNA reads TGTGCCAGCAGTTTATCGATGGGCTATGGCTACACCTTC. Translating gives CASSLSMGYGYTF. V and J are TRBV27 and TRBJ1-2; D gene ambiguous. The CDR3 covers 13 residues. Trimming took off 0 bases at V and 4 bases at J, with 6 bases between the two ends. Per germline, CDR1 MNHEY and CDR2 SMNVEV (reference sequence).

This clonotype has at least ten counts. The rearrangement uses TRBV12-3 or TRBV12-4 and TRBJ2-7; no reliable D call. V was pared by 5 bases and J by 2 bases, with 4 bases between. The CDR3 sequence is 11 residues long. The CDR3 reads CASSPAYEQYF. CDR3 nucleotide sequence: TGTGCCAGCAGTCCTGCCTACGAGCAGTACTTC.

CDR3 in DNA: TGTGCCAGCAGCTTAGCGCTTGGCAGGCTCGATGTGGAGACCCAGTACTTC. Its translation: CASSLALGRLDVETQYF. The genes are TRBV7-6 and TRBJ2-5; D unresolved. This CDR3 is 17 amino acids long. The V and J ends lost 0 bases and 5 bases respectively, with 19 bases between them. Germline V gene data show CDR1 as SGHVS and CDR2 as FNYEAQ.

The sample holds a few counts of this clonotype. The chain couples TRBV6-5 to TRBJ2-2, with 10 bases fitting TRBD1. There are 17 residues in the CDR3. Germline lookup yields CDR1 MNHEY and CDR2 SVGAGI. V was clipped by 0 bases and J by 3 bases; unmatched bases: 4. CDR3 coding DNA: TGTGCCAGCAGTTACTCCTCCGGGACAGGGGACACCGGGGAGCTGTTTTTT. Translated: CASSYSSGTGDTGELFF.

The chain employs TRBV28 and TRBJ1-1; D unresolved. Germline values: CDR1 MDHEN, CDR2 SYDVKM. The CDR3 sequence is 14 residues long. V lost 3 bases, J lost 0 bases, and 8 bases lay in between. The CDR3 protein is CASSLSPLNTEAFF. CDR3 coding DNA: TGTGCCAGCAGTTTGTCCCCGTTGAACACTGAAGCTTTCTTT.

This clonotype was picked up many times. The chain couples TRBV29-1 to TRBJ1-2; D is unclear. The CDR3 covers 14 residues. The V gene's germline CDR1 is SQVTM and CDR2 ANQGSEA. V was trimmed by 4 bases and J by 3 bases, leaving 15 bases between them. The CDR3, as DNA: TGCAGCGTTGGAGCCTCAGGAGAGGACTATGGCTACACCTTC. It yields the protein CSVGASGEDYGYTF.

This clonotype was recorded a few times. The chain links TRBV7-2 to TRBJ2-2; no firm D call. Trimming left V 1 base short and J 8 bases short, with 8 bases between. CDR3 size: 13 residues. The V gene's germline CDR1 is SGHTA and CDR2 FQGNSA. CDR3 protein: CASSLGALGELFF. CDR3 in DNA: TGTGCCAGCAGCTTAGGAGCGCTGGGGGAGCTGTTTTTT.

The chain is built from TRBV7-3 and TRBJ2-1; 11 nucleotides match TRBD1. The CDR3 is made up of 19 amino acids. V trimming: 5 bases; J trimming: 5 bases; junction bases outside the gene matches: 17. In germline, CDR1 is SGHTA, CDR2 FQGTGA. In DNA form, the CDR3 reads TGTGCCAGCAGCCCCGGACAGGGGGCTGGGGCGGGAGGTAACAATGAGCAGTTCTTC. It specifies CASSPGQGAGAGGNNEQFF.

CDR3 in amino acids: CASSSGVAGIDTQYF. DNA of the CDR3: TGTGCCAGCAGTTCTGGAGTAGCAGGAATAGATACGCAGTATTTT. This chain uses TRBV27 with TRBJ2-3; no clear D. The CDR3 consists of 15 residues. Germline V gives CDR1 MNHEY, CDR2 SMNVEV (reference sequence). V lost 4 bases, J lost 5 bases, and 16 bases lay in between.

This chain connects TRBV10-1 to TRBJ2-1, with 8 bases identical to TRBD2. The CDR3 has 14 amino acids. Germline trimming cut 10 bases from V and 5 bases from J; bases unmatched to any gene: 10. In germline, CDR1 is WNHNN, CDR2 SYGVQD (reference sequence). The CDR3 sequence is CATQERETNNEQFF. CDR3 DNA sequence: TGCGCCACCCAAGAGCGGGAGACGAACAATGAGCAGTTCTTC.

The chain employs TRBV7-9 and TRBJ2-7; unclear D gene. The germline CDR1 and CDR2 sequences are SEHNR and FQNEAQ (reference sequence). CDR3 size: 13 residues. The V gene lost 6 bases and the J gene lost 3 bases, with 12 bases spanning the gap. The chain's CDR3 is CASSGVRVYEQYV. The CDR3 nucleotides read TGTGCCAGCAGTGGTGTCCGAGTCTACGAGCAGTACGTC.

A few counts support this clonotype. The genes are TRBV11-2 and TRBJ2-2; D possibly corresponds to TRBD1 (6 bases). The CDR3 totals 15 residues. The V end was cut by 5 bases, the J end by 5 bases, with 15 bases between. Germline CDR1 reads SGHAT; CDR2 reads FQNNGV. CDR3 DNA sequence: TGTGCCAGCAGCATATTAACAGGGATAACCGGGGAGCTGTTTTTT. It translates to CASSILTGITGELFF.

There are many counts of this clonotype. This chain joins TRBV12-3 or TRBV12-4 and TRBJ2-5; tentative D call: TRBD1 (6 bases). This CDR3 has 14 residues. V was trimmed by 3 bases and J by 0 bases, leaving 8 bases between them. In DNA, the CDR3 is TGTGCCAGCAGTTTCGGACAGTACCAAGAGACCCAGTACTTC. The encoded protein is CASSFGQYQETQYF.

The gene calls are TRBV6-5 and TRBJ1-1; no reliable D call. CDR3 length: 11 amino acids. CDR1 and CDR2 (germline): MNHEY, SVGAGI. V was pared by 8 bases and J by 6 bases, with 10 bases between. The chain's CDR3 is CASGLSAEAFF. The CDR3 DNA is TGTGCCAGCGGGCTCTCGGCTGAAGCTTTCTTT.

The genes are TRBV11-3 and TRBJ2-5, with 9 bases lining up with TRBD1. CDR3 length: 13 residues. Germline lookup yields CDR1 SGHNT and CDR2 YENEEA. J lost 5 bases, V lost 5 bases, and 3 bases had no gene match. The CDR3 nucleotides read TGTGCCAGCAGCCACAGGGGGCTGGAGACCCAGTACTTC. Its translation: CASSHRGLETQYF.

CDR3 sequence: CASSAGTSVHYEQYV. Written as DNA, the CDR3 is TGTGCCAGCAGTGCCGGGACTAGCGTTCACTACGAGCAGTACGTC. V gene TRBV6-1 combines with J gene TRBJ2-7; 10 bases are a match to TRBD2. The J segment lost 3 bases and the V segment lost 4 bases, leaving 6 bases of the junction unmatched. The CDR3 spans 15 residues. Germline loops: CDR1 MNHNS, CDR2 SASEGT.

This clonotype was observed at least ten times. V is TRBV12-3 or TRBV12-4 and J is TRBJ1-6, with a possible D match to TRBD1 (6 bases). Trimming pared 9 bases from V and 7 bases from J, leaving 16 bases between. The CDR3 is made up of 14 amino acids. CDR3 DNA sequence: TGTGCCAGTAGTCACACAGGGATGAATTCACCCCTCCACTTT. As protein: CASSHTGMNSPLHF.

The chain recombines TRBV6-4 with TRBJ2-3; 10 nucleotides align to TRBD2. CDR1 MRHNA and CDR2 SNTAGT come from the germline V gene. The length of the CDR3 is 16 residues. V was pared by 0 bases and J by 1 base, with 1 base of the junction left unmatched. This chain's CDR3 is CASSDSSGGGTDTQYF. CDR3 DNA sequence: TGTGCCAGCAGTGACTCCAGCGGGGGGGGCACAGATACGCAGTATTTT.

The gene calls are TRBV6-6 and TRBJ2-5; 10 bases agree with TRBD2. The ends lost 8 bases at V and 9 bases at J; junction bases unmatched: 9. Per germline, CDR1 MNHNY and CDR2 SVGAGI (reference sequence). This CDR3 spans 13 amino acids. The CDR3 DNA sequence: TGTGCCAGCCGGGCGGGACTAGCGTCGTCCCAGTACTTC. Its protein is CASRAGLASSQYF.

This clonotype was picked up many times. The J gene is TRBJ2-1, the V gene TRBV4-1; 7 bases map to TRBD2. Germline V gives CDR1 MGHRA, CDR2 YSYEKL. The CDR3 totals 15 residues. After removal of 1 base from V and 8 bases from J, the junction contained 8 bases not matched to a gene. This chain's CDR3 is CASSQAGGSSYEQFF. The DNA for the CDR3 is TGCGCCAGCAGCCAAGCGGGCGGGAGTAGCTATGAGCAGTTCTTC.